This TCR beta chain was found in a study of radiation and T cells in renal cell carcinoma. Study-wide results and limits: Pretreatment tumor biopsies were lacking, so baseline clonotypes are unknown. Top tumor clonotypes rose in blood 2 weeks post-radiation, then contracted.

This sample's time point: baseline pretreatment blood. The treatment denotes: 15 Gy SBRT to primary tumor, nephrectomy 4 weeks later. This clone was counted a few times. The antigen is unknown. The CDR3 sequence is 18 residues long. V shed 0 bases, J shed 4 bases, and the junction held 11 bases outside the gene matches. Germline loops: CDR1 LGHNA, CDR2 YNFKEQ. Method: immunoSEQ multiplex PCR; TCRdb's copy keeps in-frame clones and lacks some. The top ten clones hold 6% to 7% of a sample with roughly 100,000 clones, approximately 83% of them seen once. This chain links TRBV4-2 with TRBJ2-5; 10 bases agree with TRBD2. This specimen was blood, taken from a patient whose treatment included radiotherapy and nephrectomy. The source is a man aged 60 to 75 with renal cell carcinoma. This CDR3 is CASSQDQAGGPQRETQYF. The CDR3 region has the DNA TGTGCCAGCAGCCAAGACCAAGCGGGAGGGCCCCAAAGAGAGACCCAGTACTTC.